The present entry profiles one T cell receptor beta chain with its context. Produced via immunoSEQ multiplex PCR; TCRdb's table is partial and in-frame only. Of roughly 180,000 clones listed, 84% are singletons. These data originate in a study of cytomegalovirus exposure and HLA in healthy donors. The CDR3 runs 13 residues. CDR1 and CDR2 from the germline V gene are SSHAT and FNYEAQ (reference sequence). With 5 bases clipped from V and 3 bases from J, the junction kept 3 bases outside the gene matches. This clonotype was obtained from a man aged 18 to 29 in good health and CMV-seropositive. The chain links TRBV7-7 to TRBJ2-5, with TRBD1 identical over 7 bases. Material: PBMCs. CDR3 bases: TGTGCCAGCAGCCGAGACAGGGAAGAGACCCAGTACTTC. Protein product: CASSRDREETQYF.